This is a list of T cell receptor beta chains from one sample in a study of blood T cell repertoires in COVID-19. The table came from immunoSEQ multiplex PCR; TCRdb's copy has only in-frame clones and leaves some out. The sample carries 150,000 or so clones, around 80% recorded once. Sequencing was performed on PBMCs or T cells enriched from blood (not recorded which). The receptor set was obtained from a woman in her 50s in a cohort exposed to, infected with or recovered from COVID-19 (not recorded which). Both conserved end residues are part of each CDR3. D genes are given only for firm matches. Rows give clone size only sometimes, using once, few, many, or a class for an expanded clone.

clone size,D gene,J gene,V gene,CDR3 DNA,CDR3 protein
NA,NA,TRBJ2-5,TRBV19,TGTGCCAGTACAGGGGCAAGCGGACAAGAGACCCAGTACTTC,CASTGASGQETQYF
few,TRBD1,TRBJ2-5,TRBV10-3,TGTGCCATCAGTGAGGGGGGACAGTCGATGGAGACCCAGTACTTC,CAISEGGQSMETQYF
NA,NA,TRBJ2-7,TRBV18,TGTGCCAGCTCACCGGTAGGCCAGGGCCTCGGCAGCGAGCAGTACTTC,CASSPVGQGLGSEQYF
NA,TRBD1,TRBJ1-1,TRBV18,TGTGCCAGCTCACCTTGGACAGGAACCAACACTGAAGCTTTCTTT,CASSPWTGTNTEAFF
NA,TRBD1,TRBJ2-5,TRBV5-1,TGCGCCAGCAGCAGGGACAGACGCCCCCAAGAGACCCAGTACTTC,CASSRDRRPQETQYF
NA,TRBD1,TRBJ2-7,TRBV11-2,TGTGCCAGCAGCTTTTCCGGGACAGCCATGTGGTACTTC,CASSFSGTAMWYF
once,NA,TRBJ2-5,TRBV12-5,TGTGCTAGTGGTTTCCGCCTGACAAGCCCCCCAGGGACCCAGTACTTC,CASGFRLTSPPGTQYF
NA,NA,TRBJ1-3,TRBV7-2,TGTGCCAGCAGCTTAGGGAGGGCTGGAAACACCATATATTTT,CASSLGRAGNTIYF
few,TRBD1,TRBJ1-5,TRBV3-1/TRBV3-2,TGTGCCAGCAGCCAAGGACAGGGGGATCAGCCCCAGCATTTT,CASSQGQGDQPQHF
few,NA,TRBJ1-4,TRBV27,TGTGCCAGCAGTTCACGTTCGCCGGGAGAAAAACTGTTTTTT,CASSSRSPGEKLFF
NA,NA,TRBJ2-7,TRBV9,TGTGCCAGCAGCGTCAGGGGGGTGGGATACGAGCAGTACTTC,CASSVRGVGYEQYF
NA,TRBD1,TRBJ2-5,TRBV2,TGTGCCAGCAGGGGGGACAGCCAAGAGACCCAGTACTTC,CASRGDSQETQYF
NA,NA,TRBJ2-1,TRBV29-1,TGCAGCGACAGCGGAACCAGCTACAATGAGCAGTTCTTC,CSDSGTSYNEQFF
NA,NA,TRBJ1-3,TRBV28,TGTGCCAGCAGTTTCGGGGTCCTCTCTGGAAACACCATATATTTT,CASSFGVLSGNTIYF
NA,TRBD2,TRBJ2-1,TRBV28,TGTGCCAGCAGTAGCGGGAGACCCTCCTACAATGAGCAGTTCTTC,CASSSGRPSYNEQFF
NA,TRBD1,TRBJ1-6,TRBV3-1/TRBV3-2,TGTGCCAGCAGCCAAGTCGACAGGGGGAATTCACCCCTCCACTTT,CASSQVDRGNSPLHF